Following are 17 T cell receptor beta chains from one sample sequenced in a study of OX40 agonist ivuxolimab in advanced cancers. This table comes from immunoSEQ multiplex PCR, and its TCRdb copy is limited to in-frame clones, with some not included. The sample includes about 69,000 clones, approximately 90% of them seen just once. This specimen consisted of CD4+ or CD8+ T cells sorted from blood, obtained in a trial of the OX40 agonist ivuxolimab. The receptor set was obtained from an adult with an advanced solid tumor such as melanoma, head and neck, liver or kidney cancer.

This rearrangement joins TRBV4-1 to TRBJ1-5; D may be TRBD1 (6 bases). From germline, CDR1 is MGHRA and CDR2 YSYEKL. The V end lost 3 bases, the J end lost 7 bases, and 22 bases lay between the germline ends. The length of the CDR3 is 17 residues. The CDR3 DNA is TGCGCCAGCAGCCACCCCCCCAACCAGGGGACGGGGCAGCCCCAGCATTTT. This encodes CASSHPPNQGTGQPQHF.

J is TRBJ2-1 and V is TRBV7-8, with 7 bases that match TRBD2. The V gene end was trimmed by 5 bases and the J gene end by 0 bases; junction bases not matched to a gene: 7. The length of the CDR3 is 16 residues. Germline CDR1 is SGHVS and CDR2 is FQNEAQ. The CDR3 DNA reads as TGTGCCAGCAGCCTACGAGCGGGAAACTCCTACAATGAGCAGTTCTTC. It translates to CASSLRAGNSYNEQFF.

The V and J genes are TRBV5-1 and TRBJ1-3; 8 nucleotides agree with TRBD1. Germline assignment: CDR1 SGHRS and CDR2 YFSETQ. This CDR3 comprises 15 residues. V gave up 4 bases and J gave up 4 bases; unmatched junction bases: 7. CDR3 nucleotide sequence: TGCGCCAGCAGCGAGGACAGGGTGAAAGGAAACACCATATATTTT. It translates to CASSEDRVKGNTIYF.

The rearrangement links TRBV5-5 to TRBJ2-1, with TRBD2 matching 11 bases. The junction had 7 bases not matched to a gene; V was cut back by 5 bases and J by 6 bases. The CDR3 has 15 amino acids. In germline, CDR1 is SGHKS, CDR2 YYEKEE (reference sequence). This CDR3 is CASSSLAGGGNEQFF. As DNA, the CDR3 is TGTGCCAGCAGTTCCTTAGCGGGAGGGGGCAATGAGCAGTTCTTC.

The rearrangement uses TRBV27 and TRBJ2-2; TRBD2 is a possible D gene (5 bases). Germline V gives CDR1 MNHEY, CDR2 SMNVEV (reference sequence). The CDR3 runs 15 residues. Deletions cut 0 bases from V and 8 bases from J, with 13 bases between. The CDR3 nucleotides read TGTGCCAGCAGTTTATCGGTTCGGGAACTAGGGGAGCTGTTTTTT. Translation gives CASSLSVRELGELFF.

The J gene is TRBJ1-1, the V gene TRBV28, with 9 bases identical to TRBD1. CDR1 is MDHEN and CDR2 is SYDVKM in the germline V gene. This CDR3 spans 15 amino acids. After removal of 4 bases from V and 0 bases from J, the junction contained 3 bases not matched to a gene. In DNA form, the CDR3 reads TGTGCCAGCAGTTACCGGGACAGGGTGAACACTGAAGCTTTCTTT. It encodes CASSYRDRVNTEAFF.

The chain joins TRBV5-1 to TRBJ1-1; no firm D call. The germline V and J ends were trimmed by 3 bases and 0 bases, with 9 bases remaining between them. Germline V gives CDR1 SGHRS, CDR2 YFSETQ. The CDR3 runs to 14 residues. CDR3 DNA sequence: TGCGCCAGCAGCTCGACGGGGATGAACACTGAAGCTTTCTTT. It specifies CASSSTGMNTEAFF.

The chain carries TRBV5-4 and TRBJ2-3, with 9 nucleotides matching TRBD1. The junction had 5 bases not matched to a gene; V was cut back by 1 base and J by 2 bases. CDR1 SGHNT and CDR2 YYREEE come from the germline V gene (reference sequence). The CDR3 sequence is 16 residues long. CDR3 in DNA: TGTGCCAGCAGCTTGATGTGGGACAGGGCCACAGATACGCAGTATTTT. This gives the protein CASSLMWDRATDTQYF.

This clone was seen a single time. The J gene is TRBJ2-2, the V gene TRBV7-9; 10 bases match TRBD1. The CDR3 is made up of 16 amino acids. J gave up 5 bases and V 7 bases, and 10 bases lay outside the gene matches. CDR1 and CDR2 from the germline V gene are SEHNR and FQNEAQ (reference sequence). CDR3 protein: CASTLRQGATTGELFF. For the CDR3, the DNA is TGTGCCAGCACACTGAGACAGGGGGCGACGACCGGGGAGCTGTTTTTT.

The chain carries TRBV5-1 and TRBJ2-2, with D possibly called TRBD1 or TRBD2 (5 bases each). Trimming removed 0 bases at V and 7 bases at J, with 10 bases between. Germline V gives CDR1 SGHRS, CDR2 YFSETQ. CDR3 length: 14 amino acids. CDR3 in DNA: TGCGCCAGCAGCTTGGAATGGGGGTTCGGGGAGCTGTTTTTT. Translating gives CASSLEWGFGELFF.

This clone has a single count. This chain uses TRBV14 with TRBJ2-2; D remains ambiguous. CDR3 length: 13 residues. V shed 2 bases and J shed 4 bases, with 5 bases lying between them. The germline gives CDR1 SGHDN, CDR2 FVKESK. The CDR3 region is CASSQLFTGELFF. The CDR3 DNA sequence: TGTGCCAGCAGCCAATTATTCACCGGGGAGCTGTTTTTT.

The chain links TRBV19 to TRBJ2-7; D gene unclear. Germline V gene sequence: CDR1 LNHDA, CDR2 SQIVND (reference sequence). There are 14 residues in the CDR3. Trimming removed 3 bases from V and 2 bases from J, with 11 bases in between. The CDR3 loop is CASSMGTAPYEQYF. CDR3 in DNA: TGTGCCAGTAGTATGGGTACAGCACCCTACGAGCAGTACTTC.

In its sample, this clone was seen once. The rearrangement joins TRBV7-3 to TRBJ1-1; D call uncertain. The V and J ends lost 1 base and 4 bases respectively, with 13 bases between them. CDR1 and CDR2 from the germline V gene are SGHTA and FQGTGA. The CDR3 totals 15 residues. CDR3 sequence: CASSLSPARSTEAFF. As DNA, the CDR3 is TGTGCCAGCAGCTTAAGTCCAGCCCGGAGCACTGAAGCTTTCTTT. The full variable domain, completed using reference TRBV7-3 and TRBJ1-1, is GAGVSQTPSNKVTEKGKYVELRCDPISGHTALYWYRQSLGQGPEFLIYFQGTGAADDSGLPNDRFFAVRPEGSVSTLKIQRTERGDSAVYLCASSLSPARSTEAFFGQGTRLTVV.

V gene TRBV19 combines with J gene TRBJ1-5; D uncertain. The CDR3 loop spans 14 amino acids. The V gene's germline CDR1 is LNHDA and CDR2 SQIVND (reference sequence). V shed 10 bases and J shed 4 bases, with 17 bases lying between them. CDR3 DNA: TGTGCCACTCAATCAACCCAGGCAAATCAGCCCCAGCATTTT. The encoded protein is CATQSTQANQPQHF. The full variable domain, completed using reference TRBV19 and TRBJ1-5, is DGGITQSPKYLFRKEGQNVTLSCEQNLNHDAMYWYRQDPGQGLRLIYYSQIVNDFQKGDIAEGYSVSREKKESFPLTVTSAQKNPTAFYLCATQSTQANQPQHFGDGTRLSIL.

The chain links TRBV28 to TRBJ1-5; maybe TRBD1 (5 bases). The CDR3 contains 14 residues. V dropped 2 bases and J dropped 4 bases, with 9 bases sitting between them. Per the germline V gene, CDR1 is MDHEN and CDR2 is SYDVKM. CDR3 amino acids: CASSLVGENQPQHF. DNA for the CDR3: TGTGCCAGCAGTTTAGTAGGGGAAAATCAGCCCCAGCATTTT. The variable domain in full, completed from reference TRBV28 and TRBJ1-5, reads DVKVTQSSRYLVKRTGEKVFLECVQDMDHENMFWYRQDPGLGLRLIYFSYDVKMKEKGDIPEGYSVSREKKERFSLILESASTNQTSMYLCASSLVGENQPQHFGDGTRLSIL.

This clone was recorded a few times. The chain uses TRBV4-1 and TRBJ1-2; 9 bases agree with TRBD1. Unmatched junction bases numbered 11, after V lost 2 bases and J lost 4 bases. This CDR3 has 17 residues. Per germline, CDR1 MGHRA and CDR2 YSYEKL. The DNA of the CDR3 is TGCGCCAGCAGCCAAATCGGAGGGACAGGGAATTTCTATGGCTACACCTTC. Protein: CASSQIGGTGNFYGYTF.

This clone was seen a handful of times. In the same sample, other DNA sequences code for this CDR3. The V call is TRBV28, the J call TRBJ1-2, with D unresolved. The CDR3 covers 14 residues. Trimming removed 2 bases from V and 6 bases from J, with 13 bases in between. From germline, CDR1 is MDHEN and CDR2 SYDVKM. DNA of the CDR3: TGTGCCAGCAGTTTACCCCCAAGTCGGCATGGCTACACCTTC. It is translated as CASSLPPSRHGYTF.